These 15 T cell receptor beta chains share one sample of origin, sequenced in a study of T cell responses to AZD1222 COVID-19 vaccine (dated by TCRdb to about 2021). Receptor amplification or capture employed the immunoSEQ multiplex PCR assay. Sourced from immuneACCESS, this table was stored by TCRdb with only in-frame sequences that have V and J called. A share of the clones is absent; for the studies checked, an unresolved V gene accounts for under half, and the remainder has no known explanation. Present in this sample are 250,000 to 300,000 clones, 94% of which were seen just once. The top ten constitute less than 0.6% of the sample. The time point tag for this specimen amounts to: about 28 days (+/-7) after the second vaccine dose. This material consisted of peripheral blood, taken 28 days after the second AZD1222 dose. The source is an adult who received the AZD1222 COVID-19 vaccine.

This sequence joins TRBV5-4 and TRBJ1-2, with TRBD1 matching 10 bases. V was pared by 4 bases and J by 4 bases, with 4 bases of the junction left unmatched. The germline V gene has CDR1 SGHNT and CDR2 YYREEE (reference sequence). The CDR3 has 14 residues. The CDR3 sequence: CASSRDRGFYGYTF. In nucleotides, the CDR3 is TGTGCCAGCAGCAGGGACAGGGGTTTCTATGGCTACACCTTC.

The V and J genes are TRBV7-3 and TRBJ1-1; a weak D match, TRBD1 (5 bases). CDR1 is SGHTA, CDR2 FQGTGA, per germline. The CDR3 has 14 amino acids. V shed 2 bases and J shed 4 bases, with 11 bases lying between them. CDR3 amino acids: CASSLLPGSTEAFF. Here the CDR3 DNA reads TGTGCCAGCAGCTTACTTCCAGGGAGCACTGAAGCTTTCTTT.

This chain joins TRBV19 and TRBJ2-2, with unresolved D. Trimming left V 6 bases short and J 7 bases short, with 15 bases between. Germline lookup yields CDR1 LNHDA and CDR2 SQIVND (reference sequence). The CDR3 contains 14 residues. The CDR3 region is CASSRTGQVGELFF. The CDR3 DNA reads TGTGCCAGTAGCAGGACGGGTCAGGTCGGGGAGCTGTTTTTT. The complete variable domain, with remaining parts taken from reference TRBV19 and TRBJ2-2, reads DGGITQSPKYLFRKEGQNVTLSCEQNLNHDAMYWYRQDPGQGLRLIYYSQIVNDFQKGDIAEGYSVSREKKESFPLTVTSAQKNPTAFYLCASSRTGQVGELFFGEGSRLTVL.

The chain carries TRBV10-3 and TRBJ2-1; 8 bases are a match to TRBD2. The ends lost 6 bases at V and 3 bases at J; junction bases unmatched: 7. The length of the CDR3 is 15 residues. CDR1 is ENHRY, CDR2 SYGVKD, per germline. In DNA, the CDR3 is TGTGCCATCAGGACGATTAGCGGGGACTACAATGAGCAGTTCTTC. Protein sequence: CAIRTISGDYNEQFF.

The chain joins TRBV3-1 (or the pseudogene TRBV3-2) to TRBJ2-7, with D possibly being TRBD2 (7 bases). V lost 1 base, J lost 0 bases, and 13 bases lay in between. The germline gives CDR1 LGHDT, CDR2 YNNKEL (reference sequence). The CDR3 consists of 16 residues. The CDR3, as DNA: TGTGCCAGCAGCCAAGGTGGAGGGGGGGCCTCCTACGAGCAGTACTTC. Residues: CASSQGGGGASYEQYF.

The chain has TRBV3-1 (or the pseudogene TRBV3-2) and TRBJ1-5; D remains unclear. V dropped 1 base and J dropped 2 bases, with 12 bases sitting between them. This CDR3 has 16 residues. CDR1 is LGHDT, CDR2 YNNKEL, per germline (reference sequence). CDR3: CASSQAMGIRNQPQHF. CDR3 bases: TGTGCCAGCAGCCAAGCCATGGGTATTCGCAATCAGCCCCAGCATTTT.

Here the CDR3 DNA reads TGTGCCAGCAGTAGGGGGCTTAAACCTTTGAACACTGAAGCTTTCTTT. Amino acids: CASSRGLKPLNTEAFF. The genes are TRBV28 and TRBJ1-1, with 7 bases aligning to TRBD1. This CDR3 has 16 amino acids. The germline gives CDR1 MDHEN, CDR2 SYDVKM. The J segment lost 0 bases and the V segment lost 5 bases, leaving 9 bases of the junction unmatched.

The V gene is TRBV9, the J gene TRBJ2-7; D unclear. Trimming cost V 0 bases and J 2 bases, with 9 bases left between them. Per the germline V gene, CDR1 is SGDLS and CDR2 is YYNGEE. The CDR3 is made up of 14 amino acids. The CDR3 is CASSVGADPYEQYF. CDR3 coding DNA: TGTGCCAGCAGCGTAGGAGCAGATCCCTACGAGCAGTACTTC.

The chain combines TRBV4-1 with TRBJ2-1; no clear D gene. The CDR3 length is 16 residues. Germline loops: CDR1 MGHRA, CDR2 YSYEKL. V dropped 1 base and J dropped 0 bases, with 10 bases sitting between them. The CDR3 loop reads CASSQAESASYNEQFF. Written as DNA, the CDR3 is TGCGCCAGCAGCCAAGCAGAGAGCGCCTCCTACAATGAGCAGTTCTTC.

The chain joins TRBV7-9 to TRBJ1-5; possibly TRBD1 for D (5 bases). Germline CDR1 is SEHNR and CDR2 is FQNEAQ (reference sequence). The length of the CDR3 is 17 residues. The V and J ends lost 5 bases and 0 bases respectively, with 17 bases between them. CDR3 DNA sequence: TGTGCCAGCAGCCTTGAAGGGACTATCGATAGCAATCAGCCCCAGCATTTT. Translated, it gives CASSLEGTIDSNQPQHF.

The chain couples TRBV28 to TRBJ2-2; D unclear. This CDR3 spans 14 amino acids. Germline CDR1 MDHEN, CDR2 SYDVKM. V was clipped by 11 bases and J by 2 bases, with 15 bases between them. CDR3 sequence reads: CASLGLLNTGELFF. CDR3 bases: TGTGCCTCCCTAGGGCTCCTCAACACCGGGGAGCTGTTTTTT.

This sequence joins TRBV19 and TRBJ1-1; no firm D call. The CDR3 is 14 amino acids. The germline gives CDR1 LNHDA, CDR2 SQIVND (reference sequence). V was clipped by 3 bases and J by 5 bases, with 13 bases between them. CDR3 protein: CASSIRSVDTEAFF. CDR3 bases: TGTGCCAGTAGTATCAGGTCCGTCGATACTGAAGCTTTCTTT. The whole variable domain, remainder taken from reference TRBV19 and TRBJ1-1, is DGGITQSPKYLFRKEGQNVTLSCEQNLNHDAMYWYRQDPGQGLRLIYYSQIVNDFQKGDIAEGYSVSREKKESFPLTVTSAQKNPTAFYLCASSIRSVDTEAFFGQGTRLTVV.

The V gene is TRBV11-2, the J gene TRBJ1-2; 10 bases are a match to TRBD1. With 3 bases clipped from V and 6 bases from J, the junction kept 1 base outside the gene matches. Germline V gene data show CDR1 as SGHAT and CDR2 as FQNNGV. This CDR3 has 13 residues. CDR3 amino acids: CASSFGQGDGYTF. CDR3 DNA: TGTGCCAGCAGCTTCGGACAGGGGGATGGCTACACCTTC.

This clone has only a few counts. One end of the junction does not line up with germline, which may come from a read error. CDR3 DNA: TGTGCCAGCAGCCCCGGGACTAGCGGGGTCTTC. Its protein product is CASSPGTSGVF. The chain has TRBV11-2 and TRBJ2-1; 13 bases fit TRBD2. The CDR3 totals 11 residues. CDR1 and CDR2 from the germline V gene are SGHAT and FQNNGV.

This sequence joins TRBV5-1 and TRBJ1-1; D is possibly TRBD1 (5 bases). CDR3 size: 16 residues. V was trimmed by 2 bases and J by 1 base, leaving 15 bases between them. The germline CDR1 and CDR2 sequences are SGHRS and YFSETQ. The CDR3 spells CASSFAGLVSNTEAFF. The CDR3 DNA reads as TGCGCCAGCAGCTTTGCAGGGTTAGTTTCGAACACTGAAGCTTTCTTT.